A single sample is the source of the 10 T cell receptor beta chains below, sequenced in a study of T-cell memory formation after mild COVID-19. TCRdb used MiXCR to reprocess the 5' RACE reads, holding one entry per CDR3 protein. This table has roughly 280,000 distinct CDR3 sequences, about 16% appearing once. The specimen was PBMCs or a T cell subset sorted from them (not recorded which). Every receptor here comes from a man aged 18-30 years who had mild COVID-19 (a few samples of this study predate the infection). Cell type and time point are not known.

This clonotype turned up a few times. The chain recombines TRBV7-9 with TRBJ2-7; no reliable D call. Germline-derived CDR1 and CDR2 are SEHNR and FQNEAQ (reference sequence). V lost 0 bases and J lost 3, with 9 bases in between. This CDR3 contains 14 residues. CDR3 bases: TGTGCCAGCAGCTTAGCACTCCGGGTCTACGAGCAGTACGTC. Protein sequence: CASSLALRVYEQYV.

This clonotype was observed at least ten times. The chain is built from TRBV20-1 and TRBJ1-5; TRBD1 might be the D (5 bases). Trimming removed 4 bases at V and 1 base at J, with 8 bases between. In germline, CDR1 is DFQATT, CDR2 SNEGSKA (reference sequence). The CDR3 totals 13 residues. The DNA for the CDR3 is TGCAGTGCTATTGGGGCGAGCAATCAGCCCCAGCATTTT. Its protein is CSAIGASNQPQHF.

This clonotype has more than one count but fewer than ten. The chain carries TRBV6-5 and TRBJ1-2, with D uncertain. The CDR3 covers 13 residues. V lost 1 base to trimming and J lost 1 base, with 4 bases between them. Germline V lookup: CDR1 MNHEY, CDR2 SVGAGI. CDR3 DNA: TGTGCCAGCAGTTACTACAATAACTATGGCTACACCTTC. Translating gives CASSYYNNYGYTF.

This clonotype was picked up a small number of times. The chain links TRBV12-3 or TRBV12-4 to TRBJ1-5; D unclear. The CDR3 is 12 residues long. The V gene lost 7 bases and the J gene lost 11 bases, with 15 bases spanning the gap. CDR3 in amino acids: CASTSGPAAQHF. CDR3 nucleotides: TGTGCCAGCACCTCGGGCCCAGCAGCCCAGCATTTT.

V and J are TRBV4-1 and TRBJ1-5; D is ambiguous. This CDR3 is built from 16 residues. Trimming took 4 bases from V and 0 from J, leaving 13 bases between them. Germline V lookup: CDR1 MGHRA, CDR2 YSYEKL. The DNA for the CDR3 is TGCGCCAGCAGCCCAGGACCGAGGTTTAGCAATCAGCCCCAGCATTTT. It yields the protein CASSPGPRFSNQPQHF.

The CDR3 protein is CASGFLAGGSYNEQFF. In nucleotides, the CDR3 is TGTGCCAGCGGATTTCTAGCGGGGGGCTCCTACAATGAGCAGTTCTTC. The gene calls are TRBV7-2 and TRBJ2-1; 11 bases align to TRBD2. The CDR3 sequence is 16 residues long. Per the germline V gene, CDR1 is SGHTA and CDR2 is FQGNSA. V lost 8 bases, J lost 0 bases, and 6 bases stayed unmatched.

This rearrangement joins TRBV4-2 to TRBJ2-7; TRBD2 matches at 10 bases. The V and J ends lost 4 bases and 0 bases, in that order; junction bases with no gene match: 15. This CDR3 comprises 19 residues. Germline assignment: CDR1 LGHNA and CDR2 YNFKEQ. The CDR3 sequence is CASSLRAPSGGGSSYEQYV. The CDR3, as DNA: TGTGCCAGCAGCCTTCGGGCGCCTAGCGGGGGTGGGAGCTCCTACGAGCAGTACGTC.

Worth noting for this clonotype: The junction departs from germline at one end; a sequencing error may be responsible. The rearrangement uses TRBV7-7 and TRBJ2-2; maybe TRBD1 (5 bases). The CDR3 is made up of 16 amino acids. Germline V lookup: CDR1 SSHAT, CDR2 FNYEAQ (reference sequence). The CDR3 bases are TGTGCTAGCAGCCGTGGTCTTGGGGCCAACACCGGGGAGCTGTTTTTT. It specifies CASSRGLGANTGELFF.

The chain uses TRBV7-9 and TRBJ2-1; D not resolved. The V end lost 5 bases, the J end lost 9 bases, and 17 bases lay between the germline ends. The germline V gene has CDR1 SEHNR and CDR2 FQNEAQ (reference sequence). The CDR3 has 14 amino acids. For the CDR3, the DNA is TGTGCCAGCAGCCTTGGGCCTAGAGGATCTGAGCAGTTCTTC. Its protein is CASSLGPRGSEQFF.

This clonotype was seen a few times. The gene calls are TRBV5-5 and TRBJ1-1; D is undetermined. V lost 1 base, J lost 1 base, and 8 bases lay in between. The CDR3 is 14 amino acids. CDR1 and CDR2 (germline): SGHKS, YYEKEE (reference sequence). CDR3 loop: CASSLRVGNTEAFF. DNA of the CDR3: TGTGCCAGCAGCTTGAGGGTCGGGAACACTGAAGCTTTCTTT.